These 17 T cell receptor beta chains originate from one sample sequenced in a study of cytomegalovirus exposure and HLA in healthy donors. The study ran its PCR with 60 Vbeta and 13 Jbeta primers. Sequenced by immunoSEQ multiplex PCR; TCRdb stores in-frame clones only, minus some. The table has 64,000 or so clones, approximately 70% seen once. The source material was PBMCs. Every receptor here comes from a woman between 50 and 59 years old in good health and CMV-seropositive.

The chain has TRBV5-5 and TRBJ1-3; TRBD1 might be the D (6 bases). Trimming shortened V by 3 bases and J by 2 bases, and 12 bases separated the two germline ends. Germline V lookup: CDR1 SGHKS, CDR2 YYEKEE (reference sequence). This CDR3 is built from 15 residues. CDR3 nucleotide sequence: TGTGCCAGCAGCTCCTACAGGGAACCTGGAAACACCATATATTTT. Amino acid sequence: CASSSYREPGNTIYF.

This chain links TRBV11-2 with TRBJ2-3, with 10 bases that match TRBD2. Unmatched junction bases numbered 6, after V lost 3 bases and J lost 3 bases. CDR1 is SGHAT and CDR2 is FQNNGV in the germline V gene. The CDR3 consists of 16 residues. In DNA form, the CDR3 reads TGTGCCAGCAGCTTGGGACTAGCGCGTCCGACAGATACGCAGTATTTT. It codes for CASSLGLARPTDTQYF. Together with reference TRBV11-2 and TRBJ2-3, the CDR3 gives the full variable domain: EAGVAQSPRYKIIEKRQSVAFWCNPISGHATLYWYQQILGQGPKLLIQFQNNGVVDDSQLPKDRFSAERLKGVDSTLKIQPAKLEDSAVYLCASSLGLARPTDTQYFGPGTRLTVL.

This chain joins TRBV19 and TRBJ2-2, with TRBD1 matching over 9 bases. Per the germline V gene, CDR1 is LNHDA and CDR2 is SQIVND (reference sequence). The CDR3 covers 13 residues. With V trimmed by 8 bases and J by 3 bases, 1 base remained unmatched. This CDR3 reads CASGTGYTGELFF. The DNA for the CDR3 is TGTGCCAGTGGGACAGGGTACACCGGGGAGCTGTTTTTT.

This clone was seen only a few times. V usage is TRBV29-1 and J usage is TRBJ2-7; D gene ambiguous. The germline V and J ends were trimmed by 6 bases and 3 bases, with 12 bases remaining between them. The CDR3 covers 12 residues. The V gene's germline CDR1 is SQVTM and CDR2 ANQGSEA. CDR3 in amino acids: CSVSSSRYEQYF. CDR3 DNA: TGCAGCGTGAGTAGCTCACGCTACGAGCAGTACTTC.

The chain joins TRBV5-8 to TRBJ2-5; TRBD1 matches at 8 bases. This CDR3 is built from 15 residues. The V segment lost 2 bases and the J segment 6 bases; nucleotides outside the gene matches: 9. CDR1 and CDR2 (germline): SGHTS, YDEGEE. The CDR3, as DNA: TGTGCCAGCAGCTTTCCGACAGGGGATAGGAAGACCCAGTACTTC. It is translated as CASSFPTGDRKTQYF. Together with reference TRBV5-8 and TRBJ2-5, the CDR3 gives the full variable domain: EAGVTQSPTHLIKTRGQQATLRCSPISGHTSVYWYQQALGLGLQFLLWYDEGEERNRGNFPPRFSGRQFPNYSSELNVNALELEDSALYLCASSFPTGDRKTQYFGPGTRLLVL.

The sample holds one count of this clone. This CDR3 reads CASSSPGFYEQYF. CDR3 coding DNA: TGTGCCAGCAGTTCACCAGGTTTCTACGAGCAGTACTTC. The chain combines TRBV28 with TRBJ2-7; D gene unclear. The V gene's germline CDR1 is MDHEN and CDR2 SYDVKM. The germline V and J ends were trimmed by 4 bases and 3 bases, with 10 bases remaining between them. There are 13 residues in the CDR3.

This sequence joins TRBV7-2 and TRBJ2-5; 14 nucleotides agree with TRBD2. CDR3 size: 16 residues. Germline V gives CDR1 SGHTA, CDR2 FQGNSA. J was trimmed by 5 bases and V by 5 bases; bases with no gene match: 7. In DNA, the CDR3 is TGTGCCAGCAGCCTTCGACTAGCGGGAGGGCATGAGACCCAGTACTTC. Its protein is CASSLRLAGGHETQYF.

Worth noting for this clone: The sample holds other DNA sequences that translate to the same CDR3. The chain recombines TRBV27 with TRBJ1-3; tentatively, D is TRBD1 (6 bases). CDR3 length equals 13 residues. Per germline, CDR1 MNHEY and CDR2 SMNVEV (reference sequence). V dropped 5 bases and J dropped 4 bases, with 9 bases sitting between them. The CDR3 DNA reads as TGTGCCAGCAGTGCCACAGGGGGAAACACCATATATTTT. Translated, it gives CASSATGGNTIYF.

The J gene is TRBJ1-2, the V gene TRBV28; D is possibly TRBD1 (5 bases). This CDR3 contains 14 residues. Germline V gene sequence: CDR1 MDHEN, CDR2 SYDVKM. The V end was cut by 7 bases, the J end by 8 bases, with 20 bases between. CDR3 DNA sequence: TGTGCCAGCATCCCGGGCGGGGCTGGGTGGGGCTACACCTTC. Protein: CASIPGGAGWGYTF.

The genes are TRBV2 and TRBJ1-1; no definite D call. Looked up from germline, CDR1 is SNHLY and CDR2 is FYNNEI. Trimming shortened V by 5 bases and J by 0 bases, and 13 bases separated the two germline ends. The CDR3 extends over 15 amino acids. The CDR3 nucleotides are TGTGCCAGCAGTAGTCGTTCCACACTGAACACTGAAGCTTTCTTT. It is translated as CASSSRSTLNTEAFF.

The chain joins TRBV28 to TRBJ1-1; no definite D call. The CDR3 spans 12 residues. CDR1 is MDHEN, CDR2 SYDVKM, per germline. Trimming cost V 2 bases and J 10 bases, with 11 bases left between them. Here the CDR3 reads CASSLVVSRAFF. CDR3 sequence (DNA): TGTGCCAGCAGTTTAGTGGTTTCGCGAGCTTTCTTT. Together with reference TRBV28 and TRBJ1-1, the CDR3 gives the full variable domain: DVKVTQSSRYLVKRTGEKVFLECVQDMDHENMFWYRQDPGLGLRLIYFSYDVKMKEKGDIPEGYSVSREKKERFSLILESASTNQTSMYLCASSLVVSRAFFGQGTRLTVV.

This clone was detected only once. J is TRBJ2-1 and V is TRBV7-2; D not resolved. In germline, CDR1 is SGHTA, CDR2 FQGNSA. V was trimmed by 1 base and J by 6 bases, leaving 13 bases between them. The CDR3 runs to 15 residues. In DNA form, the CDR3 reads TGTGCCAGCAGCTTAGATTCGTGGGCGAGCAATGAGCAGTTCTTC. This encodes CASSLDSWASNEQFF.

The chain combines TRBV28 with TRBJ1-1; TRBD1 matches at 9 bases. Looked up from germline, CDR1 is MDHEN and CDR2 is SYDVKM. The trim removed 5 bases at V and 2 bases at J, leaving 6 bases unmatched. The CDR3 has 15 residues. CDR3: CASSRYRGLNTEAFF. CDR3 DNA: TGTGCCAGCAGTCGCTACAGGGGGCTTAACACTGAAGCTTTCTTT.

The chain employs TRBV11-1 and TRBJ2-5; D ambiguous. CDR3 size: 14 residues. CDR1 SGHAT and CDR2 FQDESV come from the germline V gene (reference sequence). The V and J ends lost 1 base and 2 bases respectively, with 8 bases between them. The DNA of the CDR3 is TGTGCCAGCAGCTTAGGGGCAGAACAAGAGACCCAGTACTTC. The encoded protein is CASSLGAEQETQYF.

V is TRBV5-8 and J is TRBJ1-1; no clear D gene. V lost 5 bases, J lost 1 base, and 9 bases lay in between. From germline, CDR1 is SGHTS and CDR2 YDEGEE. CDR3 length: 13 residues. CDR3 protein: CASRGVRNTEAFF. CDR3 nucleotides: TGTGCCAGCAGGGGCGTGAGGAACACTGAAGCTTTCTTT.

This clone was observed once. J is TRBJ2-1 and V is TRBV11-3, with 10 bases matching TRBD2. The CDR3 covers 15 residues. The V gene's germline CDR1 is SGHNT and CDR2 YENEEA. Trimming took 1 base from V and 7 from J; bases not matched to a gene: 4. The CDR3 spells CASSLASSGSNEQFF. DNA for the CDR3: TGTGCCAGCAGCTTAGCATCTAGCGGGAGTAATGAGCAGTTCTTC.

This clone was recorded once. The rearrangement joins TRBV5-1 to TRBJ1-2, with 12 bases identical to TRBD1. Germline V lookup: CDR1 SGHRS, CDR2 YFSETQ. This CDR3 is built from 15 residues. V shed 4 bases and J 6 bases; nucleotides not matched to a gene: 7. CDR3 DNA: TGCGCCAGCAGCGGCGGGACAGGGGGCGCGGATGGCTACACCTTC. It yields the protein CASSGGTGGADGYTF.